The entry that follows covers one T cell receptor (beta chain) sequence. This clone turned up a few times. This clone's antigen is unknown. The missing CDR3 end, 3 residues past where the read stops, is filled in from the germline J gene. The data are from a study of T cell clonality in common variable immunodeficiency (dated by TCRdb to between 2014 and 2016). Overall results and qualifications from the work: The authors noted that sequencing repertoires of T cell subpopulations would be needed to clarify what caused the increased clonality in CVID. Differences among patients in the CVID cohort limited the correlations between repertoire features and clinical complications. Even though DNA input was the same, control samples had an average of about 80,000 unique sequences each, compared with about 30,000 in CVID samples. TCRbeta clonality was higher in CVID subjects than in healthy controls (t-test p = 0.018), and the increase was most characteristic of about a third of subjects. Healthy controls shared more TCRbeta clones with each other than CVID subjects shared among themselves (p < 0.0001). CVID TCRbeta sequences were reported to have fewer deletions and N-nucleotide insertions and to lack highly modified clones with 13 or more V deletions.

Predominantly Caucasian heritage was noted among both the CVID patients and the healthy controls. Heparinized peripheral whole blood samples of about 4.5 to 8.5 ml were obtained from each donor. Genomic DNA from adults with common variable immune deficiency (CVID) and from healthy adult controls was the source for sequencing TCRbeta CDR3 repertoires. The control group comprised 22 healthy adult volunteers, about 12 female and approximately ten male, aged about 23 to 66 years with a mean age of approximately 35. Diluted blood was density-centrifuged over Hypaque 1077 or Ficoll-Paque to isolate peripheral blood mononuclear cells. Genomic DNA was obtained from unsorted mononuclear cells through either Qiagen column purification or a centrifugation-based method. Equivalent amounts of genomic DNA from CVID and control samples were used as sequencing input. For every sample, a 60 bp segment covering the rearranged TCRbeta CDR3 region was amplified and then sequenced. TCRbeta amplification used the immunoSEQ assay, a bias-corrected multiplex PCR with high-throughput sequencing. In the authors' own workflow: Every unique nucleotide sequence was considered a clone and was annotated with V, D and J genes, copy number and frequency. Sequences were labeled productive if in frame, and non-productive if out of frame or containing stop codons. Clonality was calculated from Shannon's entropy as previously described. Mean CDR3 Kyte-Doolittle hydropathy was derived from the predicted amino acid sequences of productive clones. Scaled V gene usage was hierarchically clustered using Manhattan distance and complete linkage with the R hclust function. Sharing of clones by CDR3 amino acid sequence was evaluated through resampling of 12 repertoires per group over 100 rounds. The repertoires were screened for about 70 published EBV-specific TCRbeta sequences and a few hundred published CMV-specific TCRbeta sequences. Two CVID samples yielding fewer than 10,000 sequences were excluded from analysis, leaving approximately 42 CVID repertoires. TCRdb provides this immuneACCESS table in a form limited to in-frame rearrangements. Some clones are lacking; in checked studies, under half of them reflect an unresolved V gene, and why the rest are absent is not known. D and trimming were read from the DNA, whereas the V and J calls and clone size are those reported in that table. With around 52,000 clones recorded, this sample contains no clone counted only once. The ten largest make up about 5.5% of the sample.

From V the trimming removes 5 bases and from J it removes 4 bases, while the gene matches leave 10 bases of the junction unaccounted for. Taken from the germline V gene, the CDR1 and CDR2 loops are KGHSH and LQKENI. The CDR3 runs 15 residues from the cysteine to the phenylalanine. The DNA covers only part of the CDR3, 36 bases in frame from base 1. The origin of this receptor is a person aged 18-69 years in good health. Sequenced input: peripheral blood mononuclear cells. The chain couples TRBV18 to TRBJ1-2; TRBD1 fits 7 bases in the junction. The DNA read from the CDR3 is TGTGCCAGCTCATCGACAGGGAAAGATCCCTATGGC. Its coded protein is CASSSTGKDPYG. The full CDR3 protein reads CASSSTGKDPYGYTF.